The clone carrying this TCR beta chain was found many times. No antigen is known for it. Germline-derived CDR1 and CDR2 are ENHRY and SYGVKD. The ends were cut back, 0 bases at V and 0 bases at J, with 12 bases in the middle. This CDR3 contains 18 residues. The sample comes from a study of T cells in Graves' hyperthyroidism and ophthalmopathy. Study-wide findings and caveats: Ophthalmopathy cases were set apart from stable hyperthyroidism by a 13 V-J model.

TCR beta CDR3 region amplification was performed from RNA transcripts. Carried out on the TCR CDR3, a first-round RT-PCR used the HTBI primer set. TCRdb re-called the multiplex PCR reads through MiXCR, storing one row per CDR3 protein. The table has approximately 150,000 distinct CDR3 sequences, about 9.4% seen once. This chain connects TRBV10-3 to TRBJ1-6; D unclear. The material sequenced was blood. This receptor was taken from a woman younger than 30 with Graves' hyperthyroidism that later progressed to Graves' ophthalmopathy. The CDR3 sequence is CAISESTNTSSYNSPLHF. CDR3 DNA: TGTGCCATCAGTGAGTCGACAAACACGAGCTCCTATAATTCACCCCTCCACTTT.